This T cell receptor (beta chain) was observed in a study of T cells in Graves' hyperthyroidism and ophthalmopathy. The CDR3 consists of 13 residues. Germline V gene data show CDR1 as LNHDA and CDR2 as SQIVND (reference sequence). V was pared by 6 bases and J by 7 bases, with 12 bases between. Findings and limits, study-wide: Researchers found most expanded thyroid clonotypes above 0.001 in blood as well.

As for this clonotype: Its target is not known.

The TCR beta CDR3 regions underwent amplification using RNA transcripts as the source. TCR CDR3 regions were first amplified by RT-PCR with HTBI primers. Via MiXCR, TCRdb re-called the multiplex PCR reads, giving one row per CDR3 protein. This table has more than 500,000 distinct CDR3 sequences, roughly 50% appearing once. This sequence joins TRBV19 and TRBJ2-2; D perhaps matches TRBD2 (7 bases). Sequenced sample: peripheral blood or thyroid tissue (not recorded which). This clonotype was sampled from an adult woman with Graves' disease, either hyperthyroidism or ophthalmopathy (not recorded which). CDR3 amino acids: CASRGGHDGELFF. The CDR3 DNA sequence: TGTGCCAGTAGGGGGGGGCATGACGGGGAGCTGTTTTTT. Drawing the rest from reference TRBV19 and TRBJ2-2, the complete variable domain is DGGITQSPKYLFRKEGQNVTLSCEQNLNHDAMYWYRQDPGQGLRLIYYSQIVNDFQKGDIAEGYSVSREKKESFPLTVTSAQKNPTAFYLCASRGGHDGELFFGEGSRLTVL.